This TCR beta chain was identified during a study of patients and donors after allogeneic stem cell transplantation. TCRdb passed the RT-PCR reads through MiXCR, listing each CDR3 protein once. The data show roughly 940,000 distinct CDR3 sequences, about a sixth seen once. From germline, CDR1 is SGDLS and CDR2 YYNGEE. V lost 2 bases and J lost 0, with 18 bases in between. The CDR3 consists of 18 residues. Input material: blood, either unsorted or a sorted T cell fraction (not recorded which). This TCR was recovered from a human donor who was either an allogeneic HSCT recipient or a stem cell or donor lymphocyte infusion donor (not recorded which). It is not recorded whose cells these are; they may come from a transplant donor. V and J are TRBV9 and TRBJ2-1; D may be TRBD1 (6 bases). CDR3 in amino acids: CASSVFIGGLSSYNEQFF. CDR3 bases: TGTGCCAGCAGCGTTTTCATAGGGGGATTGAGCTCCTACAATGAGCAGTTCTTC.